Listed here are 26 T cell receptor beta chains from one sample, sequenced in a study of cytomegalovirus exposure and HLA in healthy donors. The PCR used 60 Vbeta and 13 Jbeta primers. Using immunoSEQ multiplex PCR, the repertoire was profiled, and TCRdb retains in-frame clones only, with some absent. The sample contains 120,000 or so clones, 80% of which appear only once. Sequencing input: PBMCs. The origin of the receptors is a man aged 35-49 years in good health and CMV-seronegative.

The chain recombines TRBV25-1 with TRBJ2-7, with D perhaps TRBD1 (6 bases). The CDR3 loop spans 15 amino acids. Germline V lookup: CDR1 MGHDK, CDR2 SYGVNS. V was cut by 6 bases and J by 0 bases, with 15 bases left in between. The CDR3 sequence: CASRATGVSSYEQYF. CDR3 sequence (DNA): TGTGCCAGCAGGGCGACAGGTGTGAGCTCCTACGAGCAGTACTTC.

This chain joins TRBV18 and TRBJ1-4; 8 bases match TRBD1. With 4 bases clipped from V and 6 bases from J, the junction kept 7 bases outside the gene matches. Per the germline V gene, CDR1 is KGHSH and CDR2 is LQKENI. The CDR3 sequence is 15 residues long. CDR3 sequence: CASSRSTGDDEKLFF. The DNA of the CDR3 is TGTGCCAGCTCACGGTCGACAGGGGACGATGAAAAACTGTTTTTT.

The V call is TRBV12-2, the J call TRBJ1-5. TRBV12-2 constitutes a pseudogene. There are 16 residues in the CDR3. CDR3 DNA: TGTGCAAGTCGCTTAGTTGAGGGAACGAGCAATCAGCCCCAGCATTTT. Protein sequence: CASRLVEGTSNQPQHF.

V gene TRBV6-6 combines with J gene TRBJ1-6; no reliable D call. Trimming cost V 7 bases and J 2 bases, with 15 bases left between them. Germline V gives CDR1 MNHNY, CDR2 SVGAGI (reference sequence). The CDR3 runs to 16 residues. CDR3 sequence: CASNPQSATYNSPLHF. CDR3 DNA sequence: TGTGCCAGCAACCCACAAAGTGCCACCTATAATTCACCCCTCCACTTT.

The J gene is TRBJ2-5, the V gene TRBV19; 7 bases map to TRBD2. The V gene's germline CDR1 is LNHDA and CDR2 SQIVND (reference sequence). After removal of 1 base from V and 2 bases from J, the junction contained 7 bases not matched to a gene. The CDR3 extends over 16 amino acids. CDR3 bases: TGTGCCAGTAGTATAGTCCACGGACTAGGGCAAGAGACCCAGTACTTC. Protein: CASSIVHGLGQETQYF.

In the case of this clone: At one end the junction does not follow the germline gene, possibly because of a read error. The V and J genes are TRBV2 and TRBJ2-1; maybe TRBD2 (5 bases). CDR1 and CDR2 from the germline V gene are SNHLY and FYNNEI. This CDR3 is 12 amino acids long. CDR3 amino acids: CASTEGRDEQFF. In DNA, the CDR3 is TGTGCCAGCACTGAAGGGCGGGATGAGCAGTTCTTC.

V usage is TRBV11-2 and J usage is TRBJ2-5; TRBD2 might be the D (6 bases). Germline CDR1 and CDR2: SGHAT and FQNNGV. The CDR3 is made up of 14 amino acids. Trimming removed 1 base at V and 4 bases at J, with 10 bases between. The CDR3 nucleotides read TGTGCCAGCAGCTTAGGGGGTAGCGGAGAGACCCAGTACTTC. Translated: CASSLGGSGETQYF.

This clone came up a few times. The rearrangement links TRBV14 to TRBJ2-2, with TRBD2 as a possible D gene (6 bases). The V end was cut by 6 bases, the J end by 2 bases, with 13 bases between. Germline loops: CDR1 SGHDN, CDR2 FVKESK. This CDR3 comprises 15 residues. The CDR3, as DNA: TGTGCCAGCAGTCCCCTCGGGGGAAACACCGGGGAGCTGTTTTTT. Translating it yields CASSPLGGNTGELFF. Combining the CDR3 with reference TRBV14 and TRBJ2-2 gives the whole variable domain EAGVTQFPSHSVIEKGQTVTLRCDPISGHDNLYWYRRVMGKEIKFLLHFVKESKQDESGMPNNRFLAERTGGTYSTLKVQPAELEDSGVYFCASSPLGGNTGELFFGEGSRLTVL.

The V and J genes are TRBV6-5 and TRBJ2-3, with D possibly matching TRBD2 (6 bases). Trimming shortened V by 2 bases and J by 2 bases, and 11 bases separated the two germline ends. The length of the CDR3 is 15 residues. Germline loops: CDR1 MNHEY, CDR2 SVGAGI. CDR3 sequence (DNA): TGTGCCAGCAGTTACGAGCGGGTGCCCACAGATACGCAGTATTTT. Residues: CASSYERVPTDTQYF.

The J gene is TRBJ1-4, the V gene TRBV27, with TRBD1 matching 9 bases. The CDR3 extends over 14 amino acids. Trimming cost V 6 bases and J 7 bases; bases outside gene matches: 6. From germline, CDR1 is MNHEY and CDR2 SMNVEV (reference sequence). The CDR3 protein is CASSPDRGREKLFF. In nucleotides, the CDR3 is TGTGCCAGCAGCCCGGACAGGGGCCGTGAAAAACTGTTTTTT.

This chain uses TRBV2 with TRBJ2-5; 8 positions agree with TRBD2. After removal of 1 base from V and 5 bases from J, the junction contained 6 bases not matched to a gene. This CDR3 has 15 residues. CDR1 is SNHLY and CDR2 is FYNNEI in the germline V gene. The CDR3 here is CASSEVLSGGETQYF. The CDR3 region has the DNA TGTGCCAGCAGTGAAGTGCTGAGCGGGGGCGAGACCCAGTACTTC. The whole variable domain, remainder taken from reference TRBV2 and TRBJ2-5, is EPEVTQTPSHQVTQMGQEVILRCVPISNHLYFYWYRQILGQKVEFLVSFYNNEISEKSEIFDDQFSVERPDGSNFTLKIRSTKLEDSAMYFCASSEVLSGGETQYFGPGTRLLVL.

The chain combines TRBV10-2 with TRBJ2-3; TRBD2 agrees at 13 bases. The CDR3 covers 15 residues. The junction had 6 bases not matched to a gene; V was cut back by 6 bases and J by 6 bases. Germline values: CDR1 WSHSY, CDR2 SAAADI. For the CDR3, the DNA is TGCGCCAGCAGAGGAGGGACTAGCGGGATGGATACGCAGTATTTT. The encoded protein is CASRGGTSGMDTQYF.

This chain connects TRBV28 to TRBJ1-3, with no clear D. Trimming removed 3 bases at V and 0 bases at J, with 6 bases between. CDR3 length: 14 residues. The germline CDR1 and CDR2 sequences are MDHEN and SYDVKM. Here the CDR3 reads CASSFPGSGNTIYF. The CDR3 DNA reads TGTGCCAGCAGTTTCCCCGGCTCTGGAAACACCATATATTTT.

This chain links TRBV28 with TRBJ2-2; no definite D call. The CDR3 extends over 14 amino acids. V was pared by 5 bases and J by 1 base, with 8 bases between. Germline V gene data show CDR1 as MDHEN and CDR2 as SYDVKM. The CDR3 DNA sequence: TGTGCCAGCAGTCCCCCGGGGAACACCGGGGAGCTGTTTTTT. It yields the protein CASSPPGNTGELFF.

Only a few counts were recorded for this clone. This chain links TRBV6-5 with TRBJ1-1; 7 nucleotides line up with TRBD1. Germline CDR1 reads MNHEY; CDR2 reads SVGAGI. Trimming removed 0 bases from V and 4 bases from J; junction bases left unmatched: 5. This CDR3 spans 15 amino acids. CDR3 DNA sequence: TGTGCCAGCAGTTACTCCCGACAGGGAATCACTGAAGCTTTCTTT. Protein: CASSYSRQGITEAFF.

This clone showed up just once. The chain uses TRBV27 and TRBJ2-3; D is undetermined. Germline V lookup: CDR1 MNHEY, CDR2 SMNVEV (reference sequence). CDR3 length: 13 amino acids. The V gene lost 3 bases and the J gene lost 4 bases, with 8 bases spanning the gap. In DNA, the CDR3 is TGTGCCAGCAGTTTCGGGTGGCCAGATACGCAGTATTTT. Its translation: CASSFGWPDTQYF.

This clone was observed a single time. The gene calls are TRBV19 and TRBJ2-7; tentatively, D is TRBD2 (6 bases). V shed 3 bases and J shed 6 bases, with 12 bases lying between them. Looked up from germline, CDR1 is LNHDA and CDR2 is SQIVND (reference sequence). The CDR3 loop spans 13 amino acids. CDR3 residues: CASSIAHGGEQYF. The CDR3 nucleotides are TGTGCCAGTAGTATCGCCCACGGGGGCGAGCAGTACTTC.

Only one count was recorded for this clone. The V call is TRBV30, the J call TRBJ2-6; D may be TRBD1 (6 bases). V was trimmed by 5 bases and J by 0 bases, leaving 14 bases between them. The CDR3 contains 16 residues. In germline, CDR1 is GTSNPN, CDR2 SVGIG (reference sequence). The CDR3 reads CAWHGTRFSGANVLTF. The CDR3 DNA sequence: TGTGCCTGGCACGGGACACGATTCTCTGGGGCCAACGTCCTGACTTTC.

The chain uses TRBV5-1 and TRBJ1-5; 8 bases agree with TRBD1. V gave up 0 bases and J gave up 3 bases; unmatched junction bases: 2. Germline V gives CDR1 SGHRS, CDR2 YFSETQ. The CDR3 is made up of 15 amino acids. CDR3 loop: CASSLGQGLNQPQHF. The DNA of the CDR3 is TGCGCCAGCAGCTTGGGACAGGGGCTCAATCAGCCCCAGCATTTT.

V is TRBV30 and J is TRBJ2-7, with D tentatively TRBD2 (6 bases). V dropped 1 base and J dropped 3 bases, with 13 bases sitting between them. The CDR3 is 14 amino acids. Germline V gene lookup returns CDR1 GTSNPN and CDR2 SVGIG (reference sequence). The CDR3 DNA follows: TGTGCCTGGAGTGACGGGAGATGGGGCTACGAGCAGTACTTC. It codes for CAWSDGRWGYEQYF.

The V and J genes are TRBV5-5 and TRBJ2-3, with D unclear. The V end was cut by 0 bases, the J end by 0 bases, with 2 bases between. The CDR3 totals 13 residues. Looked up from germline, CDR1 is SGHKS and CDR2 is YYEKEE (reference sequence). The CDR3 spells CASSLASTDTQYF. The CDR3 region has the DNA TGTGCCAGCAGCTTGGCTAGCACAGATACGCAGTATTTT. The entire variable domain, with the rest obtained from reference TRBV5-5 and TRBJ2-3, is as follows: DAGVTQSPTHLIKTRGQQVTLRCSPISGHKSVSWYQQVLGQGPQFIFQYYEKEERGRGNFPDRFSARQFPNYSSELNVNALLLGDSALYLCASSLASTDTQYFGPGTRLTVL.

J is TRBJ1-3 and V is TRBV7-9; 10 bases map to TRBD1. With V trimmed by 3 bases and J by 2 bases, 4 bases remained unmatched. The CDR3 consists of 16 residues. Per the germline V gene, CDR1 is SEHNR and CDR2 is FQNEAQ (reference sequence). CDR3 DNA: TGTGCCAGCAGCTTCTCCGGACAGGGGGCTGGAAACACCATATATTTT. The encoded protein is CASSFSGQGAGNTIYF.

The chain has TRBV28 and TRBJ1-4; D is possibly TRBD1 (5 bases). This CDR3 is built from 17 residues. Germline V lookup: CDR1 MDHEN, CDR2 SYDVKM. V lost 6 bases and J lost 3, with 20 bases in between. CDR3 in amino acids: CASRPASGWGANEKLFF. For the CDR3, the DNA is TGTGCCAGCAGACCCGCCTCAGGGTGGGGGGCTAATGAAAAACTGTTTTTT.

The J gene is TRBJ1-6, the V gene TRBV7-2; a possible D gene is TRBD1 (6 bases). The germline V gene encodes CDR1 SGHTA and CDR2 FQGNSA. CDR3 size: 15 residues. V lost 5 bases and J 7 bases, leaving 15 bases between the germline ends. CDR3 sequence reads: CASSRSPGDNSPLHF. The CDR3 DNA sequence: TGTGCCAGCAGCAGGTCGCCAGGGGACAATTCACCCCTCCACTTT.

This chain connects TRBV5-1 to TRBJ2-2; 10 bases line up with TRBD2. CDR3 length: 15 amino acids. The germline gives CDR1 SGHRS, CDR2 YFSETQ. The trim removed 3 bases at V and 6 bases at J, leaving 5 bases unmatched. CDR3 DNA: TGCGCCAGCAGCTCGCTAGCGGGAGTTCCCGGGGAGCTGTTTTTT. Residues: CASSSLAGVPGELFF.

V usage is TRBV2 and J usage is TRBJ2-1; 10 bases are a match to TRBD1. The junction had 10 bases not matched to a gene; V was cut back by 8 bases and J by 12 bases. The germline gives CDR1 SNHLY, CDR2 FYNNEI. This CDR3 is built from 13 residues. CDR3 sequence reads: CASVGPTGGGQFF. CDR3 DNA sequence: TGTGCCAGCGTAGGACCGACAGGGGGCGGGCAGTTCTTC.